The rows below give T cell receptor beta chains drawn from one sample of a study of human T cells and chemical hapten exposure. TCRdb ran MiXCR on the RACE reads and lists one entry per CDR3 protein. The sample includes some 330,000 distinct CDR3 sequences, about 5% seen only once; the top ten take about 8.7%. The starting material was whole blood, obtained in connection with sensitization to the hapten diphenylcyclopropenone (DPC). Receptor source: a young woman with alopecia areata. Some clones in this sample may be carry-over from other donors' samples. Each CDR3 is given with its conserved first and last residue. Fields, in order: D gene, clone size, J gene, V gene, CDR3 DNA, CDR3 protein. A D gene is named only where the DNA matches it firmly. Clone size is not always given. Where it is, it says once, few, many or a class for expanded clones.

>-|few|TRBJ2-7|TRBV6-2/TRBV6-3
TGTGCCAGCAGCACAACAGGACATAGCTCCTACGAGCAGTACTTC
CASSTTGHSSYEQYF
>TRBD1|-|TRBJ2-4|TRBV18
TGTGCCAGCTCACCCTACGCAGGGGGCCCCAAAAACATTCAGTACTTC
CASSPYAGGPKNIQYF
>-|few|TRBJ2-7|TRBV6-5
TGTGCCAGCAGTTACTATCCGGGACAAAACTACGAGCAGTACTTC
CASSYYPGQNYEQYF
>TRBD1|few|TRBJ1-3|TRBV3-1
TGTGCCAGCAGTCGACAGGGGGCAGCCTCCGGAAACACCATATATTTT
CASSRQGAASGNTIYF
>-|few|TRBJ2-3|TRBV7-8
TGTGCCAGCAGCTTAGGGTGGTCGGGTCGGACAGATACGCAGTATTTT
CASSLGWSGRTDTQYF
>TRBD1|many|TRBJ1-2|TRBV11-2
TGTGCCAGCAGCCCGGGACAGGGGCAATATGGCTACACCTTC
CASSPGQGQYGYTF
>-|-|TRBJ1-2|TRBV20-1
TGCAGTGCTCCGGACAGACTTAACTATGGCTACACCTTC
CSAPDRLNYGYTF
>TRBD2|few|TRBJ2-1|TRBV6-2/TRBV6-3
TGTGCCAGCAGAGCTAGCGGGAGCTCCTACAATGAGCAGTTCTTC
CASRASGSSYNEQFF
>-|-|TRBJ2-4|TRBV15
TGTGCCACCAGCAGAGGGGGAGGCGGAGGATACAAAAACATTCAGTACTTC
CATSRGGGGGYKNIQYF
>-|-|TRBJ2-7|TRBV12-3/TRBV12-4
TGTGCCAGCAGTTTCGGGGCAGGCGGGACCTACGAGCAGTACTTC
CASSFGAGGTYEQYF
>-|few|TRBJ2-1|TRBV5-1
TGCGCCAGCAGCTTGGCGGACAGTGCCTACAATGAGCAGTTCTTC
CASSLADSAYNEQFF
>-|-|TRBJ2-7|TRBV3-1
TGTGCCAGCAGCCAAGATCTAAGGGGGTACGAGCAGTACTTC
CASSQDLRGYEQYF
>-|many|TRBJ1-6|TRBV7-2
TGTGCCAGCAGCCCCCGGGCAGTCGTTGATTCACCCCTCCACTTT
CASSPRAVVDSPLHF
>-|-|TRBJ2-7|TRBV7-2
TGTGCCAGCGCGGGGGCGGGCTACGAGCAGTACTTC
CASAGAGYEQYF
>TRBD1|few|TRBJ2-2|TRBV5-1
TGCGCCAGCAGCTTTTCCGGGACAGTCCAATCCGGGGAGCTGTTTTTT
CASSFSGTVQSGELFF
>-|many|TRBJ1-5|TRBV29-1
TGCAGCGTTACACTAGGCAATCAGCCCCAGCATTTT
CSVTLGNQPQHF
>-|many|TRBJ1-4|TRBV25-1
TGTGCCATCGGGTACGGGCCGGGTGAAAAACTGTTTTTT
CAIGYGPGEKLFF
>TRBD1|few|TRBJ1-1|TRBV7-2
TGTGCCAGCAGCGAAGGGATTAGGGGGCAGGGGACTGAAGCTTTCTTT
CASSEGIRGQGTEAFF
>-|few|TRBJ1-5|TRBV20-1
TGCAGTGCTGGGATAGGGGCGGGTGGCAATCAGCCCCAGCATTTT
CSAGIGAGGNQPQHF
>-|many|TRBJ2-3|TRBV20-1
TGCAGTGCCATTCCGACAGATACGCAGTATTTT
CSAIPTDTQYF
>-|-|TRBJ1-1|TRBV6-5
TGTGCCAGCAGTTCCCAGGTCGGGAACACTGAAGCTTTCTTT
CASSSQVGNTEAFF
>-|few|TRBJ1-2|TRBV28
TGTGCCAGCAGTTACGACCCACTAACTGATGGCTACACCTTC
CASSYDPLTDGYTF
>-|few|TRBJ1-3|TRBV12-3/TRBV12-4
TGTGCCAGCAGTCAGAACCTCTCTGGAAACACCATATATTTT
CASSQNLSGNTIYF
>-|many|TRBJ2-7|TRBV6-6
TGTGCCAGCAGTTCTCGGGGGCAATTTCTATCCTACGAGCAGTACTTC
CASSSRGQFLSYEQYF
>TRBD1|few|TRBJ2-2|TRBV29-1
TGCAGCGCCGGGACAGGGACCACCGGGGAGCTGTTTTTT
CSAGTGTTGELFF
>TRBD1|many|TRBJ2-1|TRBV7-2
TGTGCCAGCAGCCCAGGACAGGGTGAGCAGTTCTTC
CASSPGQGEQFF
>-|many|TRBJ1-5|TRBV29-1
TGCAGTGTCGGGGGGGTCAATCAGCCCCAGCATTTT
CSVGGVNQPQHF